One and the same sample provided the 5 T cell receptor beta chains below, sequenced in a study of regulatory T cells in long-lasting Graves disease. Time point meaning: persistent/refractory GD, antithyroid drugs over 5 years with positive TRAb. The authors made the TCR library using RNA they extracted from PBMCs. Both iRepertoire HTBI primers and Arm-PCR of CDR3 regions were used to build the TCR beta libraries. TCRdb reprocessed the multiplex PCR reads with MiXCR, giving one entry per CDR3 protein. The data contain 450,000 or so distinct CDR3 sequences, less than 25% of them seen just once; the ten biggest clones take up roughly 8%. The sample was peripheral blood mononuclear cells (PBMCs), taken when the disease was refractory, from a patient treated with antithyroid drugs. The receptors shown here come from a female donor with Graves disease.

The chain couples TRBV28 to TRBJ2-7; D unresolved. CDR1 is MDHEN, CDR2 SYDVKM, per germline. The CDR3 length is 14 residues. V was trimmed by 3 bases and J by 2 bases, leaving 11 bases between them. CDR3 residues: CASSFYPTPYEQYF. Written as DNA, the CDR3 is TGTGCCAGCAGTTTTTACCCAACCCCCTACGAGCAGTACTTC.

This clonotype was found many times. J is TRBJ2-5 and V is TRBV29-1; a weak D match, TRBD1 (6 bases). The ends were cut back, 5 bases at V and 5 bases at J, with 18 bases in the middle. The germline gives CDR1 SQVTM, CDR2 ANQGSEA. The CDR3 runs to 14 residues. CDR3 sequence: CSVSTWGQGETQYF. The CDR3 nucleotides are TGCAGCGTTTCCACCTGGGGGCAGGGGGAGACCCAGTACTTC.

In its sample, this clonotype was seen many times. The rearrangement links TRBV28 to TRBJ2-5, with TRBD1 matching 8 bases. CDR1 is MDHEN, CDR2 SYDVKM, per germline. Trimming cost V 5 bases and J 4 bases; bases outside gene matches: 9. This CDR3 contains 15 residues. DNA of the CDR3: TGTGCCAGCAGTGAGCAGGGGGCGCGTTCAGAGACCCAGTACTTC. Translating gives CASSEQGARSETQYF.

This clonotype was seen a handful of times. The chain combines TRBV29-1 with TRBJ1-1; 7 bases map to TRBD1. The junction had 15 bases not matched to a gene; V was cut back by 7 bases and J by 10 bases. Germline values: CDR1 SQVTM, CDR2 ANQGSEA. The CDR3 length is 13 residues. CDR3 DNA sequence: TGCAGCGAAGACCGGGACAGTACGTCAGGAGCTTTCTTT. Protein product: CSEDRDSTSGAFF.

This clonotype occurred a few times. This sequence joins TRBV6-1 and TRBJ2-5, with unresolved D. Trimming removed 5 bases at V and 4 bases at J, with 11 bases between. The CDR3 sequence is 13 residues long. Looked up from germline, CDR1 is MNHNS and CDR2 is SASEGT. The CDR3 sequence is CASSRSLRETQYF. In DNA form, the CDR3 reads TGTGCCAGCAGTCGCTCGTTGCGAGAGACCCAGTACTTC.